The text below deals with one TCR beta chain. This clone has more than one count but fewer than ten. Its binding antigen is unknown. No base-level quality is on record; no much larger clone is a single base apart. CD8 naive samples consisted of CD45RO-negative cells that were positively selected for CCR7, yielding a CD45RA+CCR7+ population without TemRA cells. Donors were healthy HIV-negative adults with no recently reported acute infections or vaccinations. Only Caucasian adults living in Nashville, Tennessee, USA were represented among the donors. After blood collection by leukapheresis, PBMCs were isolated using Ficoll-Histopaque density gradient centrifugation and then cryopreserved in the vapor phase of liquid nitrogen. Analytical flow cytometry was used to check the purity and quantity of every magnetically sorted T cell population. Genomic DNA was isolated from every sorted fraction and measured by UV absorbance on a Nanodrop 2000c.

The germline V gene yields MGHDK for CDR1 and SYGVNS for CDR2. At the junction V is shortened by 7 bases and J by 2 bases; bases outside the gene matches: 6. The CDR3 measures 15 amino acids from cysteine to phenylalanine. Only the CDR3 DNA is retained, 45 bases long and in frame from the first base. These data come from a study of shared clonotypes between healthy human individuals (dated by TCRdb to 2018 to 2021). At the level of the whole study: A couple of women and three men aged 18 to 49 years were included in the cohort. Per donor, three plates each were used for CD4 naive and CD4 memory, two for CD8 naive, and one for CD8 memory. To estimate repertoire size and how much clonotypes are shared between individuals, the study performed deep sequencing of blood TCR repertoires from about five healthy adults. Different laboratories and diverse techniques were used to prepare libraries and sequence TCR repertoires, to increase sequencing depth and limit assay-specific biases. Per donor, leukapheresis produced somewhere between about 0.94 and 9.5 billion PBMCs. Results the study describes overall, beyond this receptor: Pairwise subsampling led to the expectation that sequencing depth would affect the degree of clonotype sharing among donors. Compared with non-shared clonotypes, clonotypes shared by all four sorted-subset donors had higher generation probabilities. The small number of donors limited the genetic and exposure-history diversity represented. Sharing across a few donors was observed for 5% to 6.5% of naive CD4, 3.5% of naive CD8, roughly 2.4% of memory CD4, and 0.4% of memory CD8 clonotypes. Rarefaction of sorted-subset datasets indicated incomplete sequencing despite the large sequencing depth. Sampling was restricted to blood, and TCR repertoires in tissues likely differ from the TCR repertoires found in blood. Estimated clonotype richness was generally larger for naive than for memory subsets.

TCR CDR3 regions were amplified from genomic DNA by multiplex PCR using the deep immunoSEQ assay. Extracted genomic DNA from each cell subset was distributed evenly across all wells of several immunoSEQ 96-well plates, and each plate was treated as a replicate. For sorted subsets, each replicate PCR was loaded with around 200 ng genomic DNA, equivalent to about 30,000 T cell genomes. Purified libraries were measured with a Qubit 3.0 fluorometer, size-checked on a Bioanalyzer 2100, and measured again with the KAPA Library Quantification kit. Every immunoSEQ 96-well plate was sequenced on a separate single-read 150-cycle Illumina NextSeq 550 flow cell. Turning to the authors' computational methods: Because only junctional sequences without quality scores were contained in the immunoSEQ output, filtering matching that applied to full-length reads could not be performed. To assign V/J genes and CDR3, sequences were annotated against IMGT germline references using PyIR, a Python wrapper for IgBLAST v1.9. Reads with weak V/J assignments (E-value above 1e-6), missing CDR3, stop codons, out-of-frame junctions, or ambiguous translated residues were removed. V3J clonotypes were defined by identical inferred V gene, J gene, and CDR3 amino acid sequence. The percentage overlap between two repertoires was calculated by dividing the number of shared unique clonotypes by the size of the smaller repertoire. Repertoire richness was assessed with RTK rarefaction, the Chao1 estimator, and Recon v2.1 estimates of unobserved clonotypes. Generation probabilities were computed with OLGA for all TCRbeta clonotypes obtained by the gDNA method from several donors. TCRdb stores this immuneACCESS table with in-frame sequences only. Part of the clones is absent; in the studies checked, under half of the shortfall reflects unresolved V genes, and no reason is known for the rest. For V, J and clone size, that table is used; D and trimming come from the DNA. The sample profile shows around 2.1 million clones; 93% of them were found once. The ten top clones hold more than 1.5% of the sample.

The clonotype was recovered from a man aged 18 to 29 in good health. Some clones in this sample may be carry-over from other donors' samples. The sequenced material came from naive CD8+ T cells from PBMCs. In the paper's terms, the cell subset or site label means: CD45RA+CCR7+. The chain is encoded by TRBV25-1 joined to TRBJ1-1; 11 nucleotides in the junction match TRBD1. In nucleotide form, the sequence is TGTGCCAGCAACAGGGACAGGGGGGCCAACACTGAAGCTTTCTTT. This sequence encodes CASNRDRGANTEAFF. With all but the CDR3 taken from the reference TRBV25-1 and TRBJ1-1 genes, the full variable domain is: EADIYQTPRYLVIGTGKKITLECSQTMGHDKMYWYQQDPGMELHLIHYSYGVNSTEKGDLSSESTVSRIRTEHFPLTLESARPSHTSQYLCASNRDRGANTEAFFGQGTRLTVV.